These 27 T cell receptor beta chains originate from one sample sequenced in a study of cytomegalovirus exposure and HLA in healthy donors. This PCR relied on a set of 60 Vbeta primers and 13 Jbeta primers. Assay used: immunoSEQ multiplex PCR; TCRdb lists only in-frame clones, some missing. The profile shows some 90,000 clones, 81% of them singletons. Material for sequencing was PBMCs. Receptor source: a human donor in good health.

This clone was found a few times. The V call is TRBV19, the J call TRBJ2-7; the match to TRBD1 covers 8 bases. CDR1 is LNHDA, CDR2 SQIVND, per germline (reference sequence). The CDR3 has 14 amino acids. V lost 10 bases to trimming and J lost 6 bases; unmatched junction nucleotides: 14. The CDR3 loop reads CATQGSDRGFEQYF. CDR3 DNA: TGTGCCACCCAAGGTTCCGACAGGGGCTTCGAGCAGTACTTC.

This clone has only a few counts. This chain links TRBV4-3 with TRBJ1-1; D is unresolved. V was pared by 5 bases and J by 5 bases, with 12 bases between. Germline-derived CDR1 and CDR2 are LGHNA and YSLEER. This CDR3 spans 13 amino acids. The CDR3 reads CASSDLGETEAFF. CDR3 coding DNA: TGCGCCAGCAGCGACCTTGGGGAGACTGAAGCTTTCTTT.

The V and J genes are TRBV5-1 and TRBJ1-4, with 7 bases that match TRBD1. The CDR3 is made up of 15 amino acids. V lost 4 bases and J lost 3; bases outside the gene matches: 6. Germline assignment: CDR1 SGHRS and CDR2 YFSETQ. The CDR3 bases are TGCGCCAGCAGCGTAACAGGGGCTTCTAATGAAAAACTGTTTTTT. It is translated as CASSVTGASNEKLFF. Looking up the rest from reference TRBV5-1 and TRBJ1-4 gives the full variable domain: KAGVTQTPRYLIKTRGQQVTLSCSPISGHRSVSWYQQTPGQGLQFLFEYFSETQRNKGNFPGRFSGRQFSNSRSEMNVSTLELGDSALYLCASSVTGASNEKLFFGSGTQLSVL.

The CDR3 DNA reads as TGTGCCAGCAGCGGACTTGCGGGGGGGGTTGAGCAGTTCTTC. It is translated as CASSGLAGGVEQFF. This chain uses TRBV7-2 with TRBJ2-1; 9 bases match TRBD2. V gave up 5 bases and J gave up 9 bases; unmatched junction bases: 8. The CDR3 covers 14 residues. CDR1 SGHTA and CDR2 FQGNSA come from the germline V gene. Filled out from reference TRBV7-2 and TRBJ2-1, the complete variable domain reads GAGVSQSPSNKVTEKGKDVELRCDPISGHTALYWYRQSLGQGLEFLIYFQGNSAPDKSGLPSDRFSAERTGGSVSTLTIQRTQQEDSAVYLCASSGLAGGVEQFFGPGTRLTVL.

V usage is TRBV15 and J usage is TRBJ2-3; 10 nucleotides line up with TRBD2. CDR1 and CDR2 (germline): LNHNV, YYDKDF (reference sequence). J was trimmed by 1 base and V by 1 base; bases with no gene match: 11. This CDR3 has 19 residues. The DNA for the CDR3 is TGTGCCACCAGCAGAGGAGGCGGGGCTAGCGGGAGTCGCACAGATACGCAGTATTTT. Translating it yields CATSRGGGASGSRTDTQYF. Together with reference TRBV15 and TRBJ2-3, the CDR3 gives the full variable domain: DAMVIQNPRYQVTQFGKPVTLSCSQTLNHNVMYWYQQKSSQAPKLLFHYYDKDFNNEADTPDNFQSRRPNTSFCFLDIRSPGLGDTAMYLCATSRGGGASGSRTDTQYFGPGTRLTVL.

The rearrangement joins TRBV7-9 to TRBJ2-7, with D unclear. Germline lookup yields CDR1 SEHNR and CDR2 FQNEAQ (reference sequence). V dropped 5 bases and J dropped 1 base, with 9 bases sitting between them. The CDR3 sequence is 13 residues long. Here the CDR3 reads CASSPPRSYEQYF. DNA of the CDR3: TGTGCCAGCAGCCCCCCGAGATCCTACGAGCAGTACTTC.

This chain joins TRBV15 and TRBJ2-3; TRBD2 matches at 9 bases. Trimming took 5 bases from V and 2 from J; bases not matched to a gene: 5. The CDR3 is made up of 15 amino acids. The germline gives CDR1 LNHNV, CDR2 YYDKDF (reference sequence). CDR3 nucleotides: TGTGCCACCAGCGGCCTAGCGGGGCCCACAGATACGCAGTATTTT. Protein product: CATSGLAGPTDTQYF.

The CDR3 bases are TGTGCCAGCAGCTTGCAGACAGGGAGAGGGGAGCTGTTTTTT. Translation gives CASSLQTGRGELFF. The chain carries TRBV5-4 and TRBJ2-2; TRBD1 agrees at 7 bases. This CDR3 is built from 14 residues. The V gene's germline CDR1 is SGHNT and CDR2 YYREEE (reference sequence). V shed 1 base, J shed 8 bases, and the junction held 5 bases outside the gene matches.

The gene calls are TRBV2 and TRBJ2-2; TRBD2 matches 9 bases. This CDR3 spans 17 amino acids. Losses at the gene ends were 4 bases for V and 8 bases for J; bases not matched to a gene: 14. The germline V gene has CDR1 SNHLY and CDR2 FYNNEI. CDR3 DNA sequence: TGTGCCAGCAGTGCACGGCTAGCGGGGTTTCCTGGGGGGGAGCTGTTTTTT. Translation gives CASSARLAGFPGGELFF.

The chain joins TRBV7-2 to TRBJ2-1; 10 bases line up with TRBD2. CDR1 and CDR2 (germline): SGHTA, FQGNSA. This CDR3 is 17 amino acids long. V lost 2 bases, J lost 6 bases, and 10 bases stayed unmatched. The CDR3 protein is CASSLQAGLAATNEQFF. CDR3 DNA sequence: TGTGCCAGCAGCTTACAAGCAGGACTAGCGGCTACCAATGAGCAGTTCTTC.

The chain employs TRBV11-3 and TRBJ2-3; maybe TRBD1 (6 bases). The CDR3 covers 17 residues. CDR1 is SGHNT, CDR2 YENEEA, per germline. V dropped 5 bases and J dropped 4 bases, with 22 bases sitting between them. DNA for the CDR3: TGTGCCAGCAGCCCCCAGTGGGAAACAGGGCGCCCAGATACGCAGTATTTT. The encoded protein is CASSPQWETGRPDTQYF.

The chain carries TRBV27 and TRBJ2-5; D unclear. Per germline, CDR1 MNHEY and CDR2 SMNVEV (reference sequence). V shed 4 bases and J shed 5 bases, with 17 bases lying between them. This CDR3 has 15 amino acids. CDR3: CASSSQRRGGETQYF. CDR3 nucleotide sequence: TGTGCCAGCAGTTCCCAACGCAGAGGTGGGGAGACCCAGTACTTC.

This chain uses TRBV6-6 with TRBJ2-7, with D tentatively TRBD1 (6 bases). The CDR3 is made up of 13 amino acids. From germline, CDR1 is MNHNY and CDR2 SVGAGI (reference sequence). The V end was cut by 11 bases, the J end by 2 bases, with 16 bases between. CDR3 residues: CAVQSGDTYEQYF. The CDR3 DNA reads TGTGCCGTACAATCAGGGGACACCTACGAGCAGTACTTC.

The gene calls are TRBV5-1 and TRBJ2-1; 8 nucleotides line up with TRBD2. CDR1 is SGHRS, CDR2 YFSETQ, per germline. CDR3 length equals 16 residues. V dropped 2 bases and J dropped 0; count of bases not matched to a gene: 4. For the CDR3, the DNA is TGCGCCAGCAGCTTCTCCGGGACTAGCTCCTACAATGAGCAGTTCTTC. This translates into CASSFSGTSSYNEQFF.

The V gene is TRBV5-4, the J gene TRBJ2-2; TRBD2 is a possible D gene (5 bases). V was cut by 0 bases and J by 4 bases, with 16 bases left in between. The CDR3 contains 17 residues. The V gene's germline CDR1 is SGHNT and CDR2 YYREEE (reference sequence). The CDR3 protein is CASSLGRNSAGTGELFF. In DNA form, the CDR3 reads TGTGCCAGCAGCTTGGGACGGAACTCGGCGGGCACCGGGGAGCTGTTTTTT. Full variable domain (rest looked up from reference TRBV5-4 and TRBJ2-2): ETGVTQSPTHLIKTRGQQVTLRCSSQSGHNTVSWYQQALGQGPQFIFQYYREEENGRGNFPPRFSGLQFPNYSSELNVNALELDDSALYLCASSLGRNSAGTGELFFGEGSRLTVL.

This clone came up a few times. The chain couples TRBV14 to TRBJ1-3; D is perhaps TRBD1 (5 bases). Germline CDR1 is SGHDN and CDR2 is FVKESK. Trimming took off 0 bases at V and 0 bases at J, with 12 bases between the two ends. The length of the CDR3 is 17 residues. The CDR3 nucleotides read TGTGCCAGCAGCCAAGAGTCAGGGTCCTACTCTGGAAACACCATATATTTT. Its protein is CASSQESGSYSGNTIYF.

The CDR3 nucleotides are TGTGCCAGTAGTACCCGGGACAGGGGGGCATCACCCCTCCACTTT. This gives the protein CASSTRDRGASPLHF. The chain has TRBV19 and TRBJ1-6; 11 positions agree with TRBD1. The CDR3 is 15 residues long. J gave up 10 bases and V 4 bases, and 6 bases lay outside the gene matches. Looked up from germline, CDR1 is LNHDA and CDR2 is SQIVND (reference sequence).

The chain carries TRBV27 and TRBJ1-2; D is uncertain. There are 12 residues in the CDR3. Looked up from germline, CDR1 is MNHEY and CDR2 is SMNVEV (reference sequence). V was pared by 5 bases and J by 8 bases, with 12 bases between. The CDR3 sequence: CASSDVRGGYTF. Written as DNA, the CDR3 is TGTGCCAGCAGTGATGTTCGCGGGGGCTACACCTTC.

J is TRBJ2-7 and V is TRBV7-9; 7 nucleotides line up with TRBD2. This CDR3 has 16 residues. V gave up 1 base and J gave up 1 base; unmatched junction bases: 7. Germline V gives CDR1 SEHNR, CDR2 FQNEAQ (reference sequence). The CDR3 region is CASSLGRERLSYEQYF. CDR3 in DNA: TGTGCCAGCAGCTTAGGGCGGGAGAGGTTATCCTACGAGCAGTACTTC.

This clone was counted only a few times. The same CDR3 also results from other DNA sequences found in this sample. The rearrangement joins TRBV9 to TRBJ1-1; a weak D match, TRBD1 (5 bases). CDR3 length: 14 residues. Germline V gene lookup returns CDR1 SGDLS and CDR2 YYNGEE. Trimming took 0 bases from V and 1 from J, leaving 7 bases between them. For the CDR3, the DNA is TGTGCCAGCAGCGTAGGACAGAAGAACACTGAAGCTTTCTTT. It yields the protein CASSVGQKNTEAFF. Complete variable domain (other parts from reference TRBV9 and TRBJ1-1): DSGVTQTPKHLITATGQRVTLRCSPRSGDLSVYWYQQSLDQGLQFLIQYYNGEERAKGNILERFSAQQFPDLHSELNLSSLELGDSALYFCASSVGQKNTEAFFGQGTRLTVV.

CDR3 protein: CASSFTGVAEQYF. In nucleotides, the CDR3 is TGCGCCAGCAGCTTTACAGGGGTGGCCGAGCAGTACTTC. The rearrangement uses TRBV5-1 and TRBJ2-7; 7 bases are a match to TRBD1. The germline V gene has CDR1 SGHRS and CDR2 YFSETQ. V trimming: 2 bases; J trimming: 6 bases; junction bases outside the gene matches: 5. The CDR3 spans 13 residues.

V and J are TRBV2 and TRBJ1-5; 12 positions agree with TRBD1. The CDR3 has 15 amino acids. Per the germline V gene, CDR1 is SNHLY and CDR2 is FYNNEI. V lost 7 bases to trimming and J lost 6 bases; unmatched junction nucleotides: 7. The CDR3, as DNA: TGTGCCAGCACCATGGGACAGGGGGCCGGTCAGCCCCAGCATTTT. Its protein product is CASTMGQGAGQPQHF.

V and J are TRBV27 and TRBJ1-5; 10 bases are shared with TRBD1. Germline assignment: CDR1 MNHEY and CDR2 SMNVEV (reference sequence). CDR3 size: 16 residues. V trimming: 4 bases; J trimming: 6 bases; junction bases outside the gene matches: 9. The CDR3 bases are TGTGCCAGCAGTTCTGCGCAGACAGGGGGCCTTCAGCCCCAGCATTTT. Its translation is CASSSAQTGGLQPQHF.

The rearrangement links TRBV5-1 to TRBJ2-3; 9 nucleotides match TRBD2. Trimming removed 5 bases from V and 4 bases from J; junction bases left unmatched: 8. Germline V CDR1 and CDR2: SGHRS, YFSETQ. The CDR3 runs to 15 residues. The CDR3 sequence: CASSENSGSPDTQYF. The CDR3 region has the DNA TGCGCCAGCAGTGAAAATAGCGGGAGTCCAGATACGCAGTATTTT.

This sequence joins TRBV7-9 and TRBJ1-4; weak D call: TRBD1 (5 bases). The CDR3 is 15 amino acids. CDR1 and CDR2 from the germline V gene are SEHNR and FQNEAQ (reference sequence). The germline V and J ends were trimmed by 0 bases and 8 bases, with 13 bases remaining between them. The CDR3 spells CASSLARQGHEKLFF. The CDR3 coding sequence is TGTGCCAGCAGCTTAGCGCGGCAGGGTCACGAAAAACTGTTTTTT.

Details on this clone: A much larger clone differs by one base, so this may be a read error. V and J are TRBV7-3 and TRBJ2-1, with 7 positions matching TRBD2. The CDR3 length is 12 residues. Germline CDR1 and CDR2: SGHTA and FQGTGA. Germline trimming cut 6 bases from V and 6 bases from J; bases unmatched to any gene: 2. In nucleotides, the CDR3 is TGTGCCAGCAGTCGGACTAGCAATGAGCAGTTCTTC. Its translation is CASSRTSNEQFF.

Note on this clone: Other DNA sequences of this sample code for an identical CDR3. The DNA for the CDR3 is TGTGCCAGCACCCCACGCCCAGGAACCTACGAGCAGTACTTC. As protein: CASTPRPGTYEQYF. The gene calls are TRBV28 and TRBJ2-7; D call uncertain. The CDR3 is 14 amino acids. Trimming left V 7 bases short and J 2 bases short, with 15 bases between. Germline V CDR1 and CDR2: MDHEN, SYDVKM.